This TCR beta chain was observed in a study of T cells in Graves' hyperthyroidism and ophthalmopathy. Study outcomes and limitations: Blood shared most expanded thyroid clonotypes above 0.001.

Each diagnosis drew on symptoms, thyroxine, TRAb, thyroid ultrasound and orbital computed tomography findings. Using RNA transcripts as the source, TCR beta CDR3 regions were amplified. HTBI primers were the set used in a first-round RT-PCR of the TCR CDR3. TCRdb passed the multiplex PCR reads through MiXCR, listing each CDR3 protein once. The data contain 400,000 to 500,000 distinct CDR3 sequences, approximately 15% of them singletons. V lost 2 bases and J 6 bases, leaving 8 bases between the germline ends. The CDR3 consists of 11 residues. Germline V gene lookup returns CDR1 GTSNPN and CDR2 SVGIG (reference sequence). In its sample, this clonotype was seen a few times. Its antigen is currently unknown.

J is TRBJ2-7 and V is TRBV30, with D hard to call. The sequence was collected from a woman aged 18-29 years with Graves' hyperthyroidism. Source material: blood. CDR3 sequence reads: CAWSILGEQYF. The CDR3 DNA is TGTGCCTGGAGTATCCTGGGCGAGCAGTACTTC.